This TCR beta chain was recorded in a study of response to subunit inactivated influenza vaccine. MiXCR, applied by TCRdb to the RT-PCR reads, yields one record per CDR3 protein. The data hold about 540,000 distinct CDR3 sequences, with around 25% observed a single time. This CDR3 comprises 14 residues. The germline V gene has CDR1 SGHRS and CDR2 YFSETQ. V gave up 4 bases and J gave up 5 bases; unmatched junction bases: 8. There are a few counts of this clonotype. The same data also contributed to another study, on T cells expressing NK-cell markers. That paper states: Generation of TCR beta cDNA was performed by 5'RACE template switching incorporating UMIs. TCR beta repertoires came from sorted CD3+CD56+NKG2C+, CD3+CD56+NKG2C- and CD3+CD56-NKG2C+ T cells. Eight donors were sequenced, seven testing HCMV-seropositive and one testing seronegative. In a handful of donors, these clonotypes also led the CD3+CD56-NKG2C+ fraction. The study left the HCMV specificity of expanded NKG2C+ T cell clones unresolved.

This chain uses TRBV5-1 with TRBJ2-5, with 7 bases that match TRBD1. This sequence originates from a man aged 50-59 years who received an inactivated influenza vaccine. Source: CD4+ T cells sorted from PBMCs, taken 12 days after vaccination. In DNA form, the CDR3 reads TGCGCCAGCAGCCCAGAACAGGGGTTCGAGACCCAGTACTTC. Amino acids: CASSPEQGFETQYF.